A selection of T cell receptor beta chains follows, all from one sample in a study of T cells in Graves' hyperthyroidism and ophthalmopathy. TCRdb reprocessed the multiplex PCR reads via MiXCR and lists one record per CDR3 protein. The table includes fewer than 350,000 distinct CDR3 sequences, 20% to 25% detected once. The specimen was blood. Receptor source: a woman in her fifties or sixties with Graves' hyperthyroidism. Both conserved end residues are part of each CDR3. Each record gives: J gene, V gene, D gene, clone size, CDR3 DNA, CDR3 protein. The D gene is left open where the match is weak. Size is omitted from some rows. Given values are once, few, many or a class for expanded clones.

J: TRBJ2-1; V: TRBV24-1; D: TRBD2; size: many; DNA: TGTGCCACCAGTGACGCGGACAGGCCGGGACTAGCGGTAGAAAACAATGAGCAGTTCTTC; CDR3: CATSDADRPGLAVENNEQFF
J: TRBJ2-1; V: TRBV5-1; D: -; size: -; DNA: TGCGCCAGCAGCTTGGACCTAGCAGGGGTCGCTAATGAGCAGTTCTTC; CDR3: CASSLDLAGVANEQFF
J: TRBJ2-1; V: TRBV24-1; D: TRBD2; size: -; DNA: TGTGCCACCAGTGATTTGTCTAGCGGGAGTCTCTGGAATGAGCAGTTCTTC; CDR3: CATSDLSSGSLWNEQFF
J: TRBJ2-3; V: TRBV20-1; D: TRBD2; size: few; DNA: TGCAGTGCTACTAAGACTAGCGGGTACACAGATACGCAGTATTTT; CDR3: CSATKTSGYTDTQYF
J: TRBJ1-2; V: TRBV5-6; D: TRBD1; size: many; DNA: TGTGCCAGCAGCTTGTACTACAGGGGTCACTATGGCTACACCTTC; CDR3: CASSLYYRGHYGYTF
J: TRBJ2-5; V: TRBV20-1; D: TRBD1; size: many; DNA: TGCAGTGCGAACACCCGGGACAGGGTCCAAGAGACCCAGTACTTC; CDR3: CSANTRDRVQETQYF
J: TRBJ2-1; V: TRBV11-2; D: -; size: many; DNA: TGTGCCAGCAGCCCTTCATTGGCCGGGAGCTCCTACAATGAGCAGTTCTTC; CDR3: CASSPSLAGSSYNEQFF
J: TRBJ2-1; V: TRBV20-1; D: TRBD2; size: -; DNA: TGCAGTGTGGGGGGGACTAGCGGGAGGGGCTCCTACAATGAGCAGTTCTTC; CDR3: CSVGGTSGRGSYNEQFF
J: TRBJ2-3; V: TRBV28; D: -; size: many; DNA: TGTGCCAGCAGTCCTGCTAGCGTGGATACGCAGTATTTT; CDR3: CASSPASVDTQYF
J: TRBJ2-1; V: TRBV24-1; D: TRBD2; size: -; DNA: TGTGCCACCAAAGGAGCGGGGGGAAGCAATGAGCAGTTCTTC; CDR3: CATKGAGGSNEQFF
J: TRBJ2-3; V: TRBV12-5; D: -; size: -; DNA: TGTGCTAGTGGTTTGTCGGGGGATACGCAGTATTTT; CDR3: CASGLSGDTQYF
J: TRBJ2-1; V: TRBV6-5; D: -; size: -; DNA: TGTGCCAGCAGTTACATGGACAGACGCAATGAGCAGTTCTTC; CDR3: CASSYMDRRNEQFF
J: TRBJ1-2; V: TRBV5-1; D: -; size: many; DNA: TGCGCCAGCAGCTTGGAGGGCGCTAACTATGGCTACACCTTC; CDR3: CASSLEGANYGYTF
J: TRBJ2-3; V: TRBV9; D: -; size: -; DNA: TGTGCCAGCAGCGTAGAGTTCCAGGGAAATACGCAGTATTTT; CDR3: CASSVEFQGNTQYF
J: TRBJ2-2; V: TRBV5-1; D: TRBD1; size: many; DNA: TGCGCCAGCAGCTTGAGTCTGAGGACAGGGACGGTCGGGGAGCTGTTTTTT; CDR3: CASSLSLRTGTVGELFF
J: TRBJ2-7; V: TRBV11-2; D: TRBD2; size: -; DNA: TGTGCCAGCAGCTCCGGGACTAGCGACTACGAGCAGTACTTC; CDR3: CASSSGTSDYEQYF
J: TRBJ1-4; V: TRBV5-1; D: TRBD1; size: many; DNA: TGCGCCAGCAGCCCAGGGGGCACAGGTGAAAAACTGTTTTTT; CDR3: CASSPGGTGEKLFF
J: TRBJ2-7; V: TRBV5-5; D: -; size: few; DNA: TGTGCCAGCAGCTTAGGAAGCACGACGGACGAGCAGTACTTC; CDR3: CASSLGSTTDEQYF
J: TRBJ1-2; V: TRBV7-2; D: -; size: many; DNA: TGTGCCAGCAGCTTTTTAGGGGGGACTTCTAACTATGGCTACACCTTC; CDR3: CASSFLGGTSNYGYTF
J: TRBJ1-5; V: TRBV4-1; D: -; size: few; DNA: TGCGCCAGCAGCCCGATCGGGGGGCGAGATCAGCCCCAGCATTTT; CDR3: CASSPIGGRDQPQHF
J: TRBJ2-7; V: TRBV2; D: -; size: few; DNA: TGTGCCAGCACTCCAGTCTGGGACGGTACCTACGAGCAGTACTTC; CDR3: CASTPVWDGTYEQYF
J: TRBJ1-2; V: TRBV4-1; D: -; size: -; DNA: TGCGCCAGCAGCCAAGTGTTAATAAGCTATGGCTACACCTTC; CDR3: CASSQVLISYGYTF
J: TRBJ2-2; V: TRBV12-5; D: TRBD2; size: -; DNA: TGTGCTAGTGGCTATAGCGGGGGTAACACCGGGGAGCTGTCTTTT; CDR3: CASGYSGGNTGELSF
J: TRBJ1-1; V: TRBV27; D: -; size: -; DNA: TGTGCCAGCAGTTTTCACGACCGGAACACTGAAGCTTTCTTT; CDR3: CASSFHDRNTEAFF
J: TRBJ1-1; V: TRBV9; D: -; size: many; DNA: TGTGCCAGCAGCGTAGCCGCGAACACTGAAGCTTTCTTT; CDR3: CASSVAANTEAFF
J: TRBJ1-2; V: TRBV3-1; D: -; size: many; DNA: TGTGCCAGCAGCCAAATTCGGGGGGCTGGCTACACCTTC; CDR3: CASSQIRGAGYTF
J: TRBJ1-6; V: TRBV30; D: -; size: many; DNA: TGTGCCTGGAGGGCGGACAGAATCTATAATTCACCCCTCCACTTT; CDR3: CAWRADRIYNSPLHF
J: TRBJ2-5; V: TRBV20-1; D: -; size: many; DNA: TGCAGTGCTAGAGTGATAAAGGGTCGGGAGACCCAGTACTTC; CDR3: CSARVIKGRETQYF
J: TRBJ2-1; V: TRBV6-1; D: TRBD2; size: -; DNA: TGTGCCAGCAGGACCGGGACTAGCGGGAGTGGGAATGAGCAGTTCTTC; CDR3: CASRTGTSGSGNEQFF
J: TRBJ2-7; V: TRBV6-2/TRBV6-3; D: TRBD1; size: -; DNA: TGTGCCAGCAGTAACCGGGACAGGGGTACCTACGAGCAGTACTTC; CDR3: CASSNRDRGTYEQYF
J: TRBJ2-5; V: TRBV12-5; D: -; size: many; DNA: TGTGCTAGTGGTTTGGATAGGGGCGGGGAGACCCAGTACTTC; CDR3: CASGLDRGGETQYF
J: TRBJ2-2; V: TRBV2; D: TRBD1; size: many; DNA: TGTGCCAGCAGTAGGACAGGGGGCAACACCGGGGAGCTGTTTTTT; CDR3: CASSRTGGNTGELFF
J: TRBJ2-3; V: TRBV20-1; D: TRBD2; size: once; DNA: TGCAGTGCTAGCACACCTGGACTAGCGGGAGGGCACGCGCAGTATTTT; CDR3: CSASTPGLAGGHAQYF
J: TRBJ1-4; V: TRBV7-6; D: -; size: -; DNA: TGTGCCAGCAGTCCAACAGGGAGGATCGGTGAAAAACTGTTTTTT; CDR3: CASSPTGRIGEKLFF
J: TRBJ1-1; V: TRBV7-8; D: TRBD1; size: many; DNA: TGTGCCAGCAGTGGAGGGGGCGGGAACACTGAAGCTTTCTTT; CDR3: CASSGGGGNTEAFF
J: TRBJ1-5; V: TRBV19; D: -; size: -; DNA: TGTGCCAGTAGTATCCCCCGGACCCCCAGTGGCAATCAGCCCCAGCATTTT; CDR3: CASSIPRTPSGNQPQHF
J: TRBJ2-5; V: TRBV11-3; D: -; size: many; DNA: TGTGCCAGCAGCCCACCCTCCGGCAGGGGAGGAGAGACCCAGTACTTC; CDR3: CASSPPSGRGGETQYF
J: TRBJ2-5; V: TRBV20-1; D: -; size: -; DNA: TGCAGTGCTAAGGGGCTCCAAGAGACCCAGTACTTC; CDR3: CSAKGLQETQYF
J: TRBJ2-3; V: TRBV11-2; D: TRBD1; size: -; DNA: TGTGCCAGCAGCCTCCGGACAGGGCATCCCACAGATACGCAGTATTTT; CDR3: CASSLRTGHPTDTQYF
J: TRBJ2-2; V: TRBV18; D: -; size: many; DNA: TGTGCCAGCTCACCACTCGAGGCGGTGAACACCGGGGAGCTGTTTTTT; CDR3: CASSPLEAVNTGELFF
J: TRBJ2-1; V: TRBV11-3; D: -; size: many; DNA: TGTGCCAGCAGCTTAGATCGTGGGGTAGGGGATGAGCAGTTCTTC; CDR3: CASSLDRGVGDEQFF
J: TRBJ1-4; V: TRBV5-6; D: -; size: few; DNA: TGTGCCAGCAGCTTGGCAGCAACTAATGAAAAACTGTTTTTT; CDR3: CASSLAATNEKLFF
J: TRBJ1-5; V: TRBV12-3/TRBV12-4; D: -; size: many; DNA: TGTGCCAGCAGTTTCGGGGTAAGCAATCAGCCCCAGCATTTT; CDR3: CASSFGVSNQPQHF
J: TRBJ1-2; V: TRBV13; D: TRBD1; size: -; DNA: TGTGCCAGCAGCGGATCCTCTCACAGGGGGTATGGCTACACCTTC; CDR3: CASSGSSHRGYGYTF
J: TRBJ1-1; V: TRBV7-6; D: -; size: many; DNA: TGTGCCAGCAGGGTCGGCCCCGGCAGGAGGGCTAACACTGAAGCTTTCTTT; CDR3: CASRVGPGRRANTEAFF